This T cell receptor (beta chain) stems from a study of blood T cell repertoires in COVID-19. Study information: The samples span acute and convalescent COVID-19 from the United States, Italy and Spain.

One Seattle source followed patients from active infection through their disease course. Original methodology: How many nucleated cells were present was estimated from reference gene primer amplification. The method was immunoSEQ multiplex PCR; TCRdb's version includes in-frame clones alone and lacks a portion of them. V, J and clone size were drawn from that table, and D and trimming were deduced from the DNA. The sample consists of 190,000 or so clones, 94% of them appearing once. The V and J ends lost 5 bases and 3 bases, in that order; junction bases with no gene match: 13. Germline V lookup: CDR1 MGHRA, CDR2 YSYEKL. CDR3 length equals 17 residues.

The sample was peripheral blood. The sequence was obtained from a man aged 25 to 40 with COVID-19, enrolled during active disease. This chain joins TRBV4-1 and TRBJ2-3; TRBD1 matches 8 bases. CDR3 DNA: TGCGCCAGCAGCGACCTGACAGGGGTTCGGGGTACAGATACGCAGTATTTT. Protein sequence: CASSDLTGVRGTDTQYF.